This T cell receptor (beta chain) was identified during a study of CDR3 diversity in severe acne. CDR1 MNHNS and CDR2 SASEGT come from the germline V gene. Trimming took off 6 bases at V and 3 bases at J, with 17 bases between the two ends. This CDR3 has 15 residues. TCRdb analysed the PCR reads with MiXCR anew, one entry per CDR3 protein. The profile shows about 90,000 distinct CDR3 sequences, roughly half of them singletons. This clonotype was seen a few times. Sequencing was carried out using blood. V is TRBV6-1 and J is TRBJ1-1, with D maybe TRBD1 (5 bases). This receptor was identified in a male donor in good health, serving as a control. In DNA form, the CDR3 reads TGTGCCAGCAGGTTGACGTCCCTGGGGGACACTGAAGCTTTCTTT. This sequence encodes CASRLTSLGDTEAFF.